This record covers a single T cell receptor (beta chain). V was pared by 3 bases and J by 5 bases, with 7 bases of the junction left unmatched. The CDR3 consists of 14 residues. Germline CDR1 reads SGDLS; CDR2 reads YYNGEE. These data belong to a study of cytomegalovirus exposure and HLA in healthy donors. Data came from immunoSEQ multiplex PCR; TCRdb stores just in-frame clones and leaves some out. The sample lists 200,000 or so clones, approximately 82% seen once, with under 15% in the top ten. Sequencing was done on a sample of PBMCs. The clonotype was recovered from a woman younger than 45 in good health and CMV-seropositive. The chain joins TRBV9 to TRBJ1-2, with 7 bases lining up with TRBD1. In DNA, the CDR3 is TGTGCCAGCAGCGCGGGACAGCAGTTATATGGCTACACCTTC. It codes for CASSAGQQLYGYTF.